The entry below describes one T cell receptor beta chain. As yet, its antigen is unknown. The germline gives CDR1 MGHDK, CDR2 SYGVNS. This CDR3 has 16 amino acids. V lost 8 bases to trimming and J lost 2 bases; unmatched junction nucleotides: 10. TCRdb fed the 5' RACE reads into MiXCR, producing one record per CDR3 protein. The table shows about 470,000 distinct CDR3 sequences, with 18% occurring only once. This sample is drawn from a study of T-cell memory formation after mild COVID-19. Study results and caveats: Memory sampled before infection contained some responding clones, suggesting cross-reactive memory joined. For second-wave clones that peaked at day 37, SARS-CoV-2 specificity went unverified.

Material for sequencing was PBMCs or a T cell subset sorted from them (not recorded which). The sequence was obtained from an adult woman who had mild COVID-19 (a few samples of this study predate the infection). Cell type and time point are not known. This chain joins TRBV25-1 and TRBJ2-5, with 11 positions matching TRBD2. The CDR3 region is CASGGLAEPDQETQYF. Here the CDR3 DNA reads TGTGCCAGCGGGGGACTAGCGGAGCCAGATCAAGAGACCCAGTACTTC.